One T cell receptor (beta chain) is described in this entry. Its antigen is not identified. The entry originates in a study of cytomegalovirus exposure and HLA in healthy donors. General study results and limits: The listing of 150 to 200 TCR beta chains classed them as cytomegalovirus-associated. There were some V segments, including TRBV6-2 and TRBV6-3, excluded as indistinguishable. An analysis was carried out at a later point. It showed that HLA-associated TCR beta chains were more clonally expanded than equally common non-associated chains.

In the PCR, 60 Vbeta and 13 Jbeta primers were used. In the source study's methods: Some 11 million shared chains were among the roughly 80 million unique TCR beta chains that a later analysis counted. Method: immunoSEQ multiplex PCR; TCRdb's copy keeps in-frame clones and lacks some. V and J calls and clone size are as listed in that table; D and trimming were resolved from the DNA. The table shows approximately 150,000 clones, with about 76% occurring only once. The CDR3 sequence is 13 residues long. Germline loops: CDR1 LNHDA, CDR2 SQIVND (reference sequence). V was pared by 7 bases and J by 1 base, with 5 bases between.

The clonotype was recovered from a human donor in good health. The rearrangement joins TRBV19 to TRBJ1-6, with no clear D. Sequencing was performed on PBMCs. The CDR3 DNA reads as TGTGCCAGTATGCGGTCCTATAATTCACCCCTCCACTTT. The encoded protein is CASMRSYNSPLHF.